This T cell receptor beta chain was recovered during a study of CD8+ T cells in alopecia areata listed by TCRdb under 2018. About the study as a whole: The treated patients took part in an open-label pilot trial in which moderate-to-severe alopecia areata was treated with oral tofacitinib at 5 to 10 mg twice daily. Tofacitinib was administered for 6 to 18 months, and 6 months of follow-up off drug were then conducted to assess delayed response and recurrence. To study T cell clonal expansion in alopecia areata, the researchers applied high-throughput TCRbeta sequencing to both the C3H/HeJ mouse model and human patients. In humans, TCRbeta sequencing was performed on scalp tissue and on sorted CD4+ and CD8+ peripheral blood T cells from healthy controls and from patients with patchy or totalis/universalis alopecia areata. Biopsies were taken from tofacitinib-treated patients at baseline and again at 4 and 24 weeks into treatment, and several of those patients also had a later scalp biopsy. Scalp clonality was compared across normal scalp (n=4), patchy alopecia areata scalp (n=8), and alopecia totalis/universalis scalp (n=8). RNA was obtained with the PAXgene miRNA kit for fixed scalp, the miRNeasy kit for PBMCs, and the RNeasy kit for mouse skin. Amplification of TCRbeta CDR3 regions was done by immunoSEQ multiplex PCR using 35 Vbeta forward primers and 13 Jbeta reverse primers. The investigation overall reported the following: Lesional scalp, especially in alopecia totalis/universalis, showed higher clonality and more expanded CD8+ clones than normal scalp, suggesting antigenic drive. Shared TCR sequences between patients were less evident than in mice, which may be partly attributable to HLA diversity in the patient population. Resident alphabeta T cells in normal human skin are also sequenced, complicating scalp TCR repertoire analysis, unlike mouse skin dominated by gammadelta T cells.

This sample's time point label indicates: baseline before oral tofacitinib. Lesional scalp punch biopsies and peripheral blood were collected from alopecia areata patients. After PBMCs were isolated by density centrifugation and stained for CD3, CD4 and CD8, a FACSAria was used to sort CD4+ and CD8+ T cells. The junction shows trimming of 1 base on V and 5 bases on J, plus 11 bases between the germline ends. CDR1 and CDR2 are drawn from the germline V gene: MGHRA, YSYEKL. Measured from the cysteine to the phenylalanine, the CDR3 is 14 residues long. The CDR3 DNA has 42 bases and is translated from base 1. The protocol used for the library was the immunoSEQ multiplex PCR assay. RNA was extracted from all samples and reverse transcribed into cDNA as template for TCR sequencing. First-strand cDNA was synthesized with SuperScript III using a 2:1 mix of oligo-dT and random hexamers. A synthetic immune receptor repertoire was used to gauge amplification bias, and whatever bias remained was removed computationally. The paper's processing steps were these. Raw reads were preprocessed for error removal, and CDR3 was defined according to IMGT conventions as running from the conserved cysteine to phenylalanine. Clonality was calculated as 1 minus Shannon entropy normalized by log2 of the number of productive unique TCRs. Whether scalp clones were CD4 or CD8 was inferred by matching scalp TCRbeta sequences against CD4 and CD8 repertoires sorted from blood. The table comes from immuneACCESS by way of TCRdb, which keeps in-frame sequences with V and J called. Part of the clones is missing from these tables; in studies checked, under half for an unresolved V gene and the rest for unknown reasons. V and J calls and clone size are those listed in that table; D and trimming were worked out from the DNA. For this sample the table gives 160,000 or so clones, of which approximately 65% were detected only once. The ten largest make up about an eighth of the sample.

The sample holds a few counts of this clone. Which antigen it targets is not known. No quality values exist for individual bases; no much larger clone is one base distant. The sequence was obtained from a human donor with alopecia areata. The specimen was CD8+ T cells sorted from blood, collected at week 0. This chain joins TRBV4-1 to TRBJ2-5; the D gene is not confidently resolved. The nucleotides read TGCGCCAGCAGCCAAGCTGCAGTACTGGAGACCCAGTACTTC. Translation gives CASSQAAVLETQYF.